These T cell receptor beta chains were read from a single sample in a study of T-cell memory formation after mild COVID-19. One entry per CDR3 protein results from TCRdb running MiXCR on the 5' RACE reads. This table holds under 300,000 distinct CDR3 sequences, 8.5% to 9.5% found once. Material: PBMCs or a T cell subset sorted from them (not recorded which). These receptors were taken from a man between 18 and 29 years old who had mild COVID-19 (a few samples of this study predate the infection). Cell type and time point are not known. Both conserved end residues are part of each CDR3. D genes are given only for firm matches. Part of the rows lack a size; the others show once, few, many or a class for expanded clones.

v_gene	j_gene	abundance	d_gene	CDR3nt	CDR3aa
TRBV20-1	TRBJ2-5	-	-	TGCAGTGCCCCACCAGGGGGGAGGGAACAAGAGACCCAGTACTTC	CSAPPGGREQETQYF
TRBV14	TRBJ1-2	few	-	TGTGCCAGCAGCCAAAACGGGGGTTCCGGCTACACCTTC	CASSQNGGSGYTF
TRBV7-2	TRBJ2-5	few	TRBD2	TGTGCCAGCAGTCAGCGGGGGGGCAGGCAGACCCAGTACTTC	CASSQRGGRQTQYF
TRBV24-1	TRBJ1-5	-	-	TGTGCCACGCCTCAGCCCCAGCATTTT	CATPQPQHF
TRBV6-5	TRBJ2-7	-	TRBD2	TGTGCCAGCAGCCCATTCGGGGCTAGCGGCACCTACGAGCAGTACTTC	CASSPFGASGTYEQYF
TRBV7-9	TRBJ1-1	few	TRBD1	TGTGCCAGCACATGGGACAGCAGGAACACTGAAGCTTTCTTT	CASTWDSRNTEAFF
TRBV4-1	TRBJ2-5	-	-	TGCGCCAGCAGCCCCATGCTCCAGGGCACGGAGACCCAGTACTTC	CASSPMLQGTETQYF
TRBV5-6	TRBJ2-1	many	-	TGTGCCAGCAGCGGGGGACTGGCGCTCTACAATGAGCAGTTCTTC	CASSGGLALYNEQFF
TRBV7-2	TRBJ2-1	many	TRBD2	TGTGCCAGCAGCTTATCAGTTCTAGCGGGGGGGCGCGATGAGCAGTTCTTC	CASSLSVLAGGRDEQFF
TRBV7-6	TRBJ2-3	-	TRBD1	TGTGCCAGCAGCTTACGGGACAGGCGGAATACGCAGTATTTT	CASSLRDRRNTQYF
TRBV25-1	TRBJ1-2	many	-	TGTGCCAGCAGTGAGGCAGGCGGAGCTAACTATGGCTACACCTTC	CASSEAGGANYGYTF
TRBV5-8	TRBJ1-5	few	-	TGTGCCAGCAGCTTGGATGGGACCCCCCAGCCCCAGCATTTT	CASSLDGTPQPQHF
TRBV4-1	TRBJ2-2	few	-	TGCGCCAGCAGCCCTGGTGCAGGGGCAACCGGGGAGCTGTTTTTT	CASSPGAGATGELFF
TRBV7-2	TRBJ1-5	few	-	TGTGCCAGCAGCTCTACCAGCAAGGATCGTCCCCAGCATTTT	CASSSTSKDRPQHF
TRBV3-1	TRBJ2-1	few	-	TGTGCCAGCAGCCAAGAGAAGGAAGTCCCGTCCTACAATGAGCAGTTCTTC	CASSQEKEVPSYNEQFF
TRBV29-1	TRBJ1-2	-	-	TGCAGCGTTGAAGAAGGGGCAGACCACTATGGCTACACCTTC	CSVEEGADHYGYTF
TRBV6-4	TRBJ2-5	-	TRBD2	TGTGCCAGCAGTGACTCCGAGCGGGGGGGCCAAGAGACCCAGTACTTC	CASSDSERGGQETQYF
TRBV12-3/TRBV12-4	TRBJ1-3	-	-	TGTGCCAGCAGACCGTCTGGAACGCCAGGAAACACCATATATTTT	CASRPSGTPGNTIYF
TRBV5-1	TRBJ1-2	few	TRBD1	TGCGCCAGCAGCCCCGAGACAGGGTTTAATGGCTACACCTTC	CASSPETGFNGYTF
TRBV5-6	TRBJ2-5	many	-	TGTGCCAGCAGCTTGGATGTTGGGTGGGAGACCCAGTACTTC	CASSLDVGWETQYF
TRBV9	TRBJ2-3	-	-	TGTGCCAGCAGCGTACTAGCGCTGCTTCCCACAGATACGCAGTATTTT	CASSVLALLPTDTQYF
TRBV12-3/TRBV12-4	TRBJ1-6	-	TRBD1	TGTGCCAGCAGCGACAGGGGAGGAGATTCACCCCTCCACTTT	CASSDRGGDSPLHF
TRBV11-1	TRBJ1-2	few	TRBD1	TGTGCCAGCAGCTCCGGACAGGGCAACTATGGCTACACCTTC	CASSSGQGNYGYTF
TRBV10-3	TRBJ1-1	-	-	TGTGCCATCAGGAACCTTGGGACTGAAGCTTTCTTT	CAIRNLGTEAFF
TRBV4-3	TRBJ2-3	-	-	TGCGCCAGCAGCCAAGTCTCAACAGATACGCAGTATTTT	CASSQVSTDTQYF
TRBV19	TRBJ2-3	-	-	TGTGCCAGTAGTCCTCCGGGCCGACGAGATACGCAGTATTTT	CASSPPGRRDTQYF
TRBV7-2	TRBJ2-4	-	-	TGTGCCAGCAGCCACGGGGGAAACATTCAGTACTTC	CASSHGGNIQYF
TRBV28	TRBJ2-7	few	-	TGTGCCAGCGGATTTCTCTACGAGCAGTACTTC	CASGFLYEQYF
TRBV29-1	TRBJ2-1	few	-	TGCAGCGTTGATCTTACGGGGGCCTCGACCGCGGAGCAGTTCTTC	CSVDLTGASTAEQFF
TRBV19	TRBJ2-7	-	-	TGTGCCAGTAGGGATCCAGGCGCCGGATCCTACGAGCAGTACTTC	CASRDPGAGSYEQYF
TRBV5-1	TRBJ2-1	many	TRBD2	TGCGCCAGCAGCTTGGACGGTCTAGCGGGGGACTACAATGAGCAGTTCTTC	CASSLDGLAGDYNEQFF
TRBV9	TRBJ1-1	many	-	TGTGCCAGCAGCCCATCCCCTGAGGGTGAAGCTTTCTTT	CASSPSPEGEAFF
TRBV7-2	TRBJ2-1	few	-	TGTGCCAGCACCACGCCACCCAGGGAGCAGTTCTTC	CASTTPPREQFF
TRBV7-9	TRBJ1-5	few	-	TGTGCCAGCAGCTTAGACCTTCAGGGAGGGCCCCAGCATTTT	CASSLDLQGGPQHF
TRBV5-1	TRBJ2-7	many	TRBD1	TGCGCCAGCAGCGACAGGGGCCACTCCTACGAGCAGTACTTC	CASSDRGHSYEQYF
TRBV7-9	TRBJ2-3	many	-	TGTGCCAGCCACCGGGACCAATACACAGATACGCAGTATTTT	CASHRDQYTDTQYF
TRBV4-1	TRBJ1-5	-	-	TGCGCCAGCAGCCAGGTGCGATTGGCTAAGCAGCCCCAGCATTTT	CASSQVRLAKQPQHF
TRBV5-1	TRBJ1-1	-	-	TGCGCCAGCAGCTTGGTTGGGACGGTGAACACTGAAGCTTTCTTT	CASSLVGTVNTEAFF
TRBV20-1	TRBJ2-1	few	-	TGCAGTGCTAGAGCGGGGGACCCTTCCAATGAGCAGTTCTTC	CSARAGDPSNEQFF
TRBV11-2	TRBJ1-6	-	-	TGTGCCAGCAGCTTAGACCACAGTTCACCCCTCCACTTT	CASSLDHSSPLHF
TRBV3-1	TRBJ2-1	few	-	TGTGCCAGCAGACTAGCTGTCCTCAATGAGCAGTTCTTC	CASRLAVLNEQFF
TRBV4-3	TRBJ2-3	few	-	TGCGCCAGCAGCCAAGCGTCGGGGGCCACAGATACGCAGTATTTT	CASSQASGATDTQYF